These T cell receptor beta chains were read from a single sample in a study of T cell repertoires in ileal Crohn's disease. Method: immunoSEQ multiplex PCR; TCRdb's copy keeps in-frame clones and lacks some. The sample lists some 10,000 clones; about four fifths were seen once. The sample taken for sequencing was ileal tissue. Receptors were obtained from an adult with Crohn's disease. The CDR3 runs from the conserved cysteine through the conserved F or W. D genes are given only for firm matches. Expanded clones get a size class; other rows say once, few or many, or leave the size out.

>16|TRBD2|TRBV27|TRBJ2-1|.
TGTGCCAGCATCTCATTAGCGGGGGGGCAAGTCCATGAGCAGTTCTTC
CASISLAGGQVHEQFF
>17|TRBD1|TRBV5-1|TRBJ1-1|.
TGCGCCAGCAGCGAGGATTGGACAGGGCTTAAGAACACTGAAGCTTTCTTT
CASSEDWTGLKNTEAFF
>15|.|TRBV6-5|TRBJ1-2|.
TGTGCCAGCAGTTACTCGTGGAGGGCATACTATGGCTACACCTTC
CASSYSWRAYYGYTF
>17|.|TRBV5-1|TRBJ1-4|few
TGCGCCAGCAGCTCATTCCCTCCCGGGACACAAAATGAAAAACTGTTTTTT
CASSSFPPGTQNEKLFF
>15|.|TRBV11-2|TRBJ2-3|.
TGTGCCAGCAACCCCCGCGGGGTTAGCACAGATACGCAGTATTTT
CASNPRGVSTDTQYF
>12|.|TRBV11-2|TRBJ1-2|once
TGTGCCAGCAGCGCCGGGAACTATGGCTACACCTTC
CASSAGNYGYTF
>17|TRBD2|TRBV10-2|TRBJ2-5|.
TGCGCCAGCAGTGAGGGGGGGCTAGCGGGAGTGCAAGAGACCCAGTACTTC
CASSEGGLAGVQETQYF
>15|.|TRBV4-3|TRBJ2-7|.
TGCGCCAGCAGCCAAGATTTCTCCAGCTCCTACGAGCAGTACTTC
CASSQDFSSSYEQYF
>15|.|TRBV6-1|TRBJ1-1|.
TGTGCCAGCAGTGAAAGGGGTAGGATGAACACTGAAGCTTTCTTT
CASSERGRMNTEAFF
>15|.|TRBV5-1|TRBJ2-2|.
TGCGCCAGCAGCGCCCTCCGGGAGATCACCGGGGAGCTGTTTTTT
CASSALREITGELFF
>16|.|TRBV6-1|TRBJ2-6|.
TGTGCCAGCAGTGAAAGGGGGGGAACTGGGGCCAACGTCCTGACTTTC
CASSERGGTGANVLTF